This T cell receptor (beta chain) comes out of a study of T cell responses to AZD1222 COVID-19 vaccine. The V and J ends lost 2 bases and 2 bases, in that order; junction bases with no gene match: 2. CDR1 and CDR2 from the germline V gene are MNHEY and SVGAGI. The CDR3 consists of 15 residues. Repertoires were generated with immunoSEQ multiplex PCR, while TCRdb's copy carries only in-frame clones and drops some. The sample lists 35,000 to 45,000 clones; approximately 80% were seen once. This receptor was identified in an adult who received the AZD1222 COVID-19 vaccine. Sample: peripheral blood, taken 28 days after the second AZD1222 dose. J is TRBJ1-3 and V is TRBV6-5; TRBD1 aligns across 8 bases. CDR3 sequence (DNA): TGTGCCAGCAGTTACGAGACAGGGGCTGGAAACACCATATATTTT. This translates into CASSYETGAGNTIYF.